This T cell receptor beta chain was captured in a study of cytomegalovirus exposure and HLA in healthy donors. Study results and caveats: Rates of TCR association differed by HLA locus in a later analysis, with DRB1 highest and HLA-C lowest. Association with HLA alleles at 0.05 false discovery rate was found for 15,000 or so TCR beta sequences in a later analysis.

The PCR made use of 60 Vbeta and 13 Jbeta primers. Authors' methods: In a later analysis, of some 80 million unique beta chains, approximately 10 million appeared in at least two donors. The method was immunoSEQ multiplex PCR; TCRdb's version includes in-frame clones alone and lacks a portion of them. V, J and clone size are taken as reported in that table, and D and trimming were inferred from the DNA itself. Of roughly 120,000 clones in the sample, roughly 77% were seen once. Comment on this clone: Its target is unknown.

From germline, CDR1 is GTSNPN and CDR2 SVGIG (reference sequence). V lost 1 base to trimming and J lost 4 bases; unmatched junction nucleotides: 10. This CDR3 comprises 17 residues. The V call is TRBV30, the J call TRBJ2-1, with 10 bases aligning to TRBD1. Source material: PBMCs. The sequence was collected from a woman aged 25 to 39 in good health and CMV-seronegative. CDR3 loop: CAWSGGDRGIGYNEQFF. The CDR3 DNA sequence: TGTGCCTGGAGTGGGGGGGACAGGGGTATAGGGTACAATGAGCAGTTCTTC. The complete variable domain, with remaining parts taken from reference TRBV30 and TRBJ2-1, reads SQTIHQWPATLVQPVGSPLSLECTVEGTSNPNLYWYRQAAGRGLQLLFYSVGIGQISSEVPQNLSASRPQDRQFILSSKKLLLSDSGFYLCAWSGGDRGIGYNEQFFGPGTRLTVL.